The source of this T cell receptor (beta chain) is a study of TIL therapy for anti-PD-1-resistant metastatic lung cancer. As for the study in general: Tumors were harvested before any PD-1/PD-L1 blockade. Median patient age was about 56, ranging about 38-75 years.

The CDR3 covers 15 residues. Per germline, CDR1 MDHEN and CDR2 SYDVKM. Trimming at V came to 6 bases and at J to 3 bases, leaving 5 bases not matched to a gene. General study points: After infusion, TIL clonotypes partly replaced peripheral T cells and declined over months. The cohort had more treatment-naive, never-smoker and oncogene-addicted patients than typical.

This was the immunoSEQ v3 assay. Method: immunoSEQ multiplex PCR; TCRdb's copy keeps in-frame clones and lacks some. The data hold 55,000 to 65,000 clones, with more than 60% observed a single time. Time point: pre-treatment sample, taken before nivolumab and TIL therapy. On this clone: Antigen: not known.

This TCR was sampled from a person aged 25-85 years with non-small cell lung cancer. This specimen consisted of blood, obtained at baseline. The rearrangement uses TRBV28 and TRBJ2-1; 10 nucleotides match TRBD2. CDR3: CASSPTSGYYNEQFF. CDR3 in DNA: TGTGCCAGCAGCCCGACTAGCGGGTACTACAATGAGCAGTTCTTC.